The sequence of this T cell receptor beta chain was determined in a study of cytotoxic CD8 clonotypes in ibrutinib-treated CLL. Regarding the study as a whole: At progression, clonality fell back toward baseline after rising at ibrutinib response. Sustained-remission and progressing patients had different sampling times. Patients had baseline clonality above age-matched healthy donors, and this clonality moved with circulating CD8+ T-cell counts.

This clone occurred a few times. The target antigen is unknown. Some clones are missing from TCRdb's copy, which holds only in-frame ones; the method was immunoSEQ multiplex PCR. This table has roughly 16,000 clones, around three fifths appearing once. Trimming took 4 bases from V and 0 from J, leaving 10 bases between them. The CDR3 spans 14 residues. Germline CDR1 is SGHVS and CDR2 is FNYEAQ. The sequencing here drew on PBMCs, taken after 12 months of ibrutinib treatment. The V call is TRBV7-6, the J call TRBJ2-7; D remains ambiguous. This clonotype originated in a human donor with chronic lymphocytic leukemia. In DNA, the CDR3 is TGTGCCAGCAGCTACCAGGAAAACTCCTACGAGCAGTACTTC. This codes for CASSYQENSYEQYF.